The entry that follows covers one T cell receptor (beta chain) sequence. Its target is unknown. The data were obtained in a study of T cells after yellow fever vaccination. General study results and limits: Subsequent to the booster, the majority of primary-vaccination clones reappeared (around 95% CD4, 80% to 90% CD8). FACS-sorted repertoires might harbor abundant contaminating clonotypes from the bulk population.

Germline V gene lookup returns CDR1 SGHTA and CDR2 FQGNSA. V lost 2 bases, J lost 4 bases, and 15 bases lay in between. CDR3 length: 15 residues. A universal primer site and UMIs were added as TCR cDNA was made by 5'RACE template switching. TCRdb recomputed calls from the 5' RACE reads with MiXCR, one row per CDR3 protein. The profile shows almost 600,000 distinct CDR3 sequences, 13% of them singletons. The clonotype comes from a man aged 25-45 years who received the YFV17D yellow fever vaccine. The sequencing here drew on PBMCs, taken on the day of the yellow fever booster vaccination. The chain joins TRBV7-2 to TRBJ2-7; D ambiguous. The CDR3 bases are TGTGCCAGCAGCTTATTGGCTAGTTCCCTATACGAGCAGTACTTC. It yields the protein CASSLLASSLYEQYF.